The 2 T cell receptor beta chains listed next were all sequenced from one sample in a study of blood T cell repertoires in COVID-19. Data came from immunoSEQ multiplex PCR; TCRdb stores just in-frame clones and leaves some out. The sample has 40,000 to 55,000 clones, over 75% seen once. The sequenced sample consisted of peripheral blood. These receptors all stem from a human donor in a cohort sampled during active COVID-19.

CDR3 loop: CASSSRLNRGRGEKLFF. The CDR3 bases are TGTGCCAGCAGCTCCAGACTCAACAGGGGGCGCGGTGAAAAACTGTTTTTT. The gene calls are TRBV7-8 and TRBJ1-4; 9 bases agree with TRBD1. In germline, CDR1 is SGHVS, CDR2 FQNEAQ. The V segment lost 4 bases and the J segment 7 bases; nucleotides outside the gene matches: 13. This CDR3 spans 17 amino acids.

The V call is TRBV29-1, the J call TRBJ2-1, with TRBD2 matching over 8 bases. From germline, CDR1 is SQVTM and CDR2 ANQGSEA. Unmatched junction bases numbered 3, after V lost 4 bases and J lost 4 bases. The CDR3 has 13 amino acids. The CDR3 spells CSVVLAGYNEQFF. CDR3 nucleotide sequence: TGCAGCGTTGTTTTAGCGGGGTACAATGAGCAGTTCTTC.